This entry lists 26 T cell receptor beta chains sequenced from one sample in a study of pediatric ulcerative colitis. Repertoires were generated with immunoSEQ multiplex PCR, while TCRdb's copy carries only in-frame clones and drops some. This sample has more than 50,000 clones; 87% occur once, and the top ten carry about 1.5%. Sample: blood. Receptors were obtained from a boy aged 5-17 years who was a control in a study of pediatric ulcerative colitis.

This chain connects TRBV25-1 to TRBJ1-1; D is unresolved. CDR3 size: 13 residues. Germline assignment: CDR1 MGHDK and CDR2 SYGVNS. V was shortened by 3 bases and J by 3 bases, with 8 bases between the two germline ends. CDR3 in amino acids: CASSDVWDTEAFF. The CDR3 nucleotides are TGTGCCAGCAGTGACGTGTGGGACACTGAAGCTTTCTTT.

The gene calls are TRBV2 and TRBJ2-7, with 8 bases aligning to TRBD2. Germline CDR1 is SNHLY and CDR2 is FYNNEI. There are 15 residues in the CDR3. Trimming at V came to 4 bases and at J to 2 bases, leaving 7 bases not matched to a gene. The CDR3 DNA follows: TGTGCCAGCAGTGGATACACTAGCGGTACCTACGAGCAGTACTTC. Its protein product is CASSGYTSGTYEQYF.

V gene TRBV7-9 combines with J gene TRBJ2-5; the D is unclear. CDR3 size: 12 residues. Germline CDR1 SEHNR, CDR2 FQNEAQ (reference sequence). The ends were cut back, 1 base at V and 4 bases at J, with 4 bases in the middle. The CDR3 DNA is TGTGCCAGCAGCTTAGGTATAGAGACCCAGTACTTC. Protein product: CASSLGIETQYF.

The V call is TRBV19, the J call TRBJ1-5, with a tentative D call TRBD1 (5 bases). From germline, CDR1 is LNHDA and CDR2 SQIVND (reference sequence). The CDR3 has 12 amino acids. Trimming stripped 5 bases from V and 7 bases from J, with 9 bases between. The CDR3 bases are TGTGCCAGTAGTCCAGGGCAACAGCCCCAGCATTTT. Translating gives CASSPGQQPQHF.

This chain joins TRBV14 and TRBJ1-5, with a weak D call TRBD1 (5 bases). V dropped 0 bases and J dropped 2 bases, with 11 bases sitting between them. The CDR3 consists of 16 residues. Per germline, CDR1 SGHDN and CDR2 FVKESK. The CDR3 nucleotides read TGTGCCAGCAGCCAAGACGCGGGACTCCGCAATCAGCCCCAGCATTTT. This gives the protein CASSQDAGLRNQPQHF.

V and J are TRBV27 and TRBJ2-7; perhaps TRBD2 as D (6 bases). The germline V gene has CDR1 MNHEY and CDR2 SMNVEV (reference sequence). Trimming took off 6 bases at V and 1 base at J, with 19 bases between the two ends. CDR3 length: 16 amino acids. The CDR3 nucleotides read TGTGCCAGCAGCGAAGGGGCGGGGCAGCCATCCTACGAGCAGTACTTC. Translation gives CASSEGAGQPSYEQYF.

This chain connects TRBV19 to TRBJ2-2; D is undetermined. Per the germline V gene, CDR1 is LNHDA and CDR2 is SQIVND (reference sequence). Trimming cost V 0 bases and J 4 bases, with 3 bases left between them. The CDR3 spans 13 residues. DNA for the CDR3: TGTGCCAGTAGTATAGAGGTCACCGGGGAGCTGTTTTTT. Translated, it gives CASSIEVTGELFF.

The V gene is TRBV7-6, the J gene TRBJ2-7, with 7 bases aligning to TRBD2. V was clipped by 7 bases and J by 0 bases; unmatched bases: 6. This CDR3 has 14 residues. Germline values: CDR1 SGHVS, CDR2 FNYEAQ. DNA of the CDR3: TGTGCCAGCACCCCGGGACTATACTCCTACGAGCAGTACTTC. Residues: CASTPGLYSYEQYF.

The V gene is TRBV30, the J gene TRBJ2-7; D is possibly TRBD1 or TRBD2 (5 bases each). This CDR3 comprises 14 residues. V lost 1 base, J lost 3 bases, and 13 bases lay in between. Germline V CDR1 and CDR2: GTSNPN, SVGIG (reference sequence). This CDR3 is CAWSGGPGYYEQYF. The CDR3 bases are TGTGCCTGGAGTGGGGGCCCGGGGTACTACGAGCAGTACTTC. Variable domain in full (rest from reference TRBV30 and TRBJ2-7): SQTIHQWPATLVQPVGSPLSLECTVEGTSNPNLYWYRQAAGRGLQLLFYSVGIGQISSEVPQNLSASRPQDRQFILSSKKLLLSDSGFYLCAWSGGPGYYEQYFGPGTRLTVT.

The rearrangement joins TRBV2 to TRBJ2-3, with 10 bases fitting TRBD2. Germline V gives CDR1 SNHLY, CDR2 FYNNEI. The CDR3 is 16 residues long. After removal of 7 bases from V and 6 bases from J, the junction contained 13 bases not matched to a gene. The CDR3 DNA sequence: TGTGCCAGCATAGGCAGCGGGGGGGATTTCGATGATACGCAGTATTTT. This sequence encodes CASIGSGGDFDDTQYF. The variable domain in full, completed from reference TRBV2 and TRBJ2-3, reads EPEVTQTPSHQVTQMGQEVILRCVPISNHLYFYWYRQILGQKVEFLVSFYNNEISEKSEIFDDQFSVERPDGSNFTLKIRSTKLEDSAMYFCASIGSGGDFDDTQYFGPGTRLTVL.

This clone occurred a few times. The V and J genes are TRBV6-1 and TRBJ2-1, with 9 positions matching TRBD2. Germline lookup yields CDR1 MNHNS and CDR2 SASEGT. CDR3 length equals 15 residues. With V trimmed by 1 base and J by 4 bases, 2 bases remained unmatched. CDR3 sequence (DNA): TGTGCCAGCAGTGAAGAAGCGGGGGGATACAATGAGCAGTTCTTC. It encodes CASSEEAGGYNEQFF.

V and J are TRBV18 and TRBJ1-2; a weak D match, TRBD1 (6 bases). This CDR3 is 13 amino acids long. V dropped 5 bases and J dropped 2 bases, with 9 bases sitting between them. Germline loops: CDR1 KGHSH, CDR2 LQKENI. CDR3 amino acids: CASSKQGNYGYTF. The CDR3 coding sequence is TGTGCCAGCTCAAAGCAGGGGAACTATGGCTACACCTTC.

The chain has TRBV6-5 and TRBJ2-3; D is possibly TRBD1 (6 bases). Trimming stripped 2 bases from V and 6 bases from J, with 18 bases between. The CDR3 is 16 residues long. Germline assignment: CDR1 MNHEY and CDR2 SVGAGI. CDR3 nucleotides: TGTGCCAGCAGTTACCTCTCACAGGGTGAATGGGATACGCAGTATTTT. Its translation: CASSYLSQGEWDTQYF.

The chain joins TRBV5-6 to TRBJ2-2; 9 bases match TRBD1. The CDR3 spans 14 residues. V shed 0 bases and J 10 bases; nucleotides not matched to a gene: 4. Germline CDR1 SGHDT, CDR2 YYEEEE. The CDR3 region is CASSLVGQGKELFF. The CDR3 DNA reads TGTGCCAGCAGCTTGGTAGGACAGGGGAAGGAGCTGTTTTTT.

This chain connects TRBV6-1 to TRBJ2-7; D is unclear. CDR3 length: 13 residues. V was clipped by 1 base and J by 1 base, with 5 bases between them. CDR1 and CDR2 from the germline V gene are MNHNS and SASEGT. The DNA for the CDR3 is TGTGCCAGCAGTGAAGTGCTGTCCTACGAGCAGTACTTC. Translated: CASSEVLSYEQYF.

The J gene is TRBJ2-3, the V gene TRBV11-2; 10 nucleotides align to TRBD2. The CDR3 is 14 residues long. The V segment lost 6 bases and the J segment 1 base; nucleotides outside the gene matches: 1. Germline values: CDR1 SGHAT, CDR2 FQNNGV. CDR3 coding DNA: TGTGCCAGCAGGGGGACTAGCGGCACAGATACGCAGTATTTT. Its translation is CASRGTSGTDTQYF.

The chain is built from TRBV7-2 and TRBJ1-5, with a weak D call TRBD1 (5 bases). The germline V and J ends were trimmed by 1 base and 6 bases, with 13 bases remaining between them. CDR1 and CDR2 from the germline V gene are SGHTA and FQGNSA. CDR3 length: 15 residues. CDR3 DNA sequence: TGTGCCAGCAGCTTAGATGGGGGAGTTGGTCAGCCCCAGCATTTT. Amino acid sequence: CASSLDGGVGQPQHF.

V usage is TRBV9 and J usage is TRBJ2-2; a possible D gene is TRBD1 (5 bases). CDR3 length: 18 amino acids. V dropped 6 bases and J dropped 2 bases, with 23 bases sitting between them. Germline values: CDR1 SGDLS, CDR2 YYNGEE. The CDR3 spells CASTVGDYRFSNTGELFF. The DNA of the CDR3 is TGTGCCAGCACCGTTGGGGATTACAGGTTCTCTAACACCGGGGAGCTGTTTTTT.

The rearrangement joins TRBV6-6 to TRBJ1-6; D uncertain. The CDR3 loop spans 16 amino acids. Germline V CDR1 and CDR2: MNHNY, SVGAGI (reference sequence). Trimming shortened V by 6 bases and J by 0 bases, and 12 bases separated the two germline ends. The CDR3 coding sequence is TGTGCCAGCAGCTACCTGGGTAGCTCCTATAATTCACCCCTCCACTTT. Protein: CASSYLGSSYNSPLHF.

The V and J genes are TRBV4-2 and TRBJ2-1, with TRBD2 matching 7 bases. The CDR3 runs 15 residues. The junction had 6 bases not matched to a gene; V was cut back by 1 base and J by 6 bases. CDR1 is LGHNA and CDR2 is YNFKEQ in the germline V gene. The CDR3 here is CASSQGEGGGNEQFF. CDR3 nucleotide sequence: TGTGCCAGCAGCCAAGGGGAGGGCGGGGGCAATGAGCAGTTCTTC.

V usage is TRBV13 and J usage is TRBJ1-1, with D tentatively TRBD1 (6 bases). Per the germline V gene, CDR1 is PRHDT and CDR2 is FYEKMQ (reference sequence). V was trimmed by 5 bases and J by 3 bases, leaving 22 bases between them. The CDR3 contains 17 residues. CDR3 DNA: TGTGCCAGCAGCACCTCCACAGGGCTTTGGGGGGACACTGAAGCTTTCTTT. Encoded protein: CASSTSTGLWGDTEAFF. The variable domain in full, with the rest retrieved from reference TRBV13 and TRBJ1-1, is AAGVIQSPRHLIKEKRETATLKCYPIPRHDTVYWYQQGPGQDPQFLISFYEKMQSDKGSIPDRFSAQQFSDYHSELNMSSLELGDSALYFCASSTSTGLWGDTEAFFGQGTRLTVV.

The chain recombines TRBV5-1 with TRBJ1-3, with a weak D call TRBD1 (6 bases). V lost 0 bases and J lost 1, with 11 bases in between. This CDR3 has 16 residues. From germline, CDR1 is SGHRS and CDR2 YFSETQ. The CDR3: CASSLEAGESGNTIYF. Written as DNA, the CDR3 is TGCGCCAGCAGCTTGGAAGCAGGGGAGTCTGGAAACACCATATATTTT.

The chain links TRBV6-5 to TRBJ2-3, with TRBD2 matching 7 bases. The V segment lost 6 bases and the J segment 14 bases; nucleotides outside the gene matches: 14. This CDR3 is built from 13 residues. Germline CDR1 is MNHEY and CDR2 is SVGAGI. CDR3 residues: CASSTRLARLPYF. In DNA form, the CDR3 reads TGTGCCAGCAGCACCCGACTAGCTCGATTGCCGTATTTT.

The chain uses TRBV4-3 and TRBJ2-7; 11 bases map to TRBD1. The germline CDR1 and CDR2 sequences are LGHNA and YSLEER. The CDR3 is 15 residues long. The trim removed 4 bases at V and 1 base at J, leaving 3 bases unmatched. The CDR3 region is CASSPGQGGSYEQYF. The CDR3 DNA is TGCGCCAGCAGCCCGGGACAGGGGGGATCCTACGAGCAGTACTTC.

The V and J genes are TRBV20-1 and TRBJ2-7; D possibly corresponds to TRBD2 (6 bases). The germline CDR1 and CDR2 sequences are DFQATT and SNEGSKA (reference sequence). CDR3 length: 11 amino acids. V gave up 6 bases and J gave up 3 bases, with 9 bases separating them. The DNA for the CDR3 is TGCAGTGCGGGGCGGGACTACGAGCAGTACTTC. It specifies CSAGRDYEQYF.

This clone came up once. The rearrangement uses TRBV4-1 and TRBJ1-5; no firm D call. There are 15 residues in the CDR3. Trimming took 6 bases from V and 0 from J, leaving 12 bases between them. Per germline, CDR1 MGHRA and CDR2 YSYEKL. The CDR3 DNA reads as TGCGCCAGCAGACAAAGGGCAGATAGCAATCAGCCCCAGCATTTT. Encoded protein: CASRQRADSNQPQHF.